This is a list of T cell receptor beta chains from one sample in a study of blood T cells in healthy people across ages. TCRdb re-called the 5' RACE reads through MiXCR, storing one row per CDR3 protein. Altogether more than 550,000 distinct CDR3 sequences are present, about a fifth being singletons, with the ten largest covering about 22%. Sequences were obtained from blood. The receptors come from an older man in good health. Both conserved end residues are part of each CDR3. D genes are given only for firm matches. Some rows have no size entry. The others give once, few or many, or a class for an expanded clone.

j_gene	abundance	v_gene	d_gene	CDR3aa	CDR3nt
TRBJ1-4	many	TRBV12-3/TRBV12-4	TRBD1	CASRGDRGEKLFF	TGTGCCAGCAGAGGGGACAGGGGTGAAAAACTGTTTTTT
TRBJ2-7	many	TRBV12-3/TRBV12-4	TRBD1	CASSLGWRQGEQYF	TGTGCCAGCTCCCTAGGGTGGCGACAGGGCGAGCAGTACTTC
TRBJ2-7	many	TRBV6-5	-	CASSYRDGAGHEQYF	TGTGCCAGCAGTTACAGGGACGGGGCAGGCCACGAGCAGTACTTC
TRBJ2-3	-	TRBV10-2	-	CASSEGGRPTSTDTQYF	TGCGCCAGCAGTGAGGGGGGGAGACCCACTAGCACAGATACGCAGTATTTT
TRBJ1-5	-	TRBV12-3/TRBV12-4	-	CASSNPGPAVNQPQHF	TGTGCCAGCAGTAATCCGGGACCAGCGGTGAATCAGCCCCAGCATTTT
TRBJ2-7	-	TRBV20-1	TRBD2	CSATGLADYEQYF	TGCAGTGCTACGGGACTAGCGGACTACGAGCAGTACTTC
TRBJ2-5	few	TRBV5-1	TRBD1	CASSPGGTGKLETQYF	TGCGCCAGCAGCCCGGGCGGGACAGGGAAATTAGAGACCCAGTACTTC
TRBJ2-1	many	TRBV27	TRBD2	CASRGLAGGGSYNEQFF	TGTGCCAGCAGGGGACTAGCGGGAGGGGGCTCCTACAATGAGCAGTTCTTC
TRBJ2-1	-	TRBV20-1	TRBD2	CSAPGLAGGDEQFF	TGCAGTGCTCCAGGGCTAGCGGGAGGGGATGAGCAGTTCTTC
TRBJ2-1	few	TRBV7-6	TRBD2	CASSLLAGGPGEQFF	TGTGCCAGCAGCTTACTAGCGGGAGGGCCTGGGGAGCAGTTCTTC
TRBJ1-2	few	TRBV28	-	CASDEGYGYTF	TGTGCCAGCGATGAGGGCTATGGCTACACCTTC
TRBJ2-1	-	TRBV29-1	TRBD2	CSVIKGAGGNEQFF	TGCAGCGTTATAAAAGGGGCGGGAGGAAATGAGCAGTTCTTC
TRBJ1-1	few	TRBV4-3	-	CASSQRDTEAFF	TGCGCCAGCAGCCAAAGGGACACTGAAGCTTTCTTT
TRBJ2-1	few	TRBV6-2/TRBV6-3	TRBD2	CASSYSGTSGSGSYNEQFF	TGTGCCAGCAGTTACTCCGGGACTAGCGGGAGCGGGTCCTACAATGAGCAGTTCTTC
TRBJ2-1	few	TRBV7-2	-	CASSLAIFNEQFF	TGTGCCAGCAGCCTCGCCATCTTTAATGAGCAGTTCTTC
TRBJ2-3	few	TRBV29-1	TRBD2	CSVDLAGEAQYF	TGCAGCGTTGATCTAGCGGGAGAGGCGCAGTATTTT
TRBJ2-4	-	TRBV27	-	CASSSHPANIQYF	TGTGCCAGCAGTTCCCACCCAGCAAACATTCAGTACTTC
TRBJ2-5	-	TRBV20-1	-	CRASAAGETQYF	TGCAGAGCCTCGGCGGCCGGGGAGACCCAGTACTTC
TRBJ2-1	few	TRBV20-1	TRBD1	CSVPPGQGINEQFF	TGCAGTGTCCCCCCGGGACAGGGGATTAATGAGCAGTTCTTC
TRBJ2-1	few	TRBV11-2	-	CASSATIVEFF	TGTGCCAGCAGCGCGACTATCGTGGAGTTCTTC
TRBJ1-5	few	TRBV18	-	CASSPVAGSNQPQHF	TGTGCCAGCTCACCGGTCGCCGGTAGCAATCAGCCCCAGCATTTT
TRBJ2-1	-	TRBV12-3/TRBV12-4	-	CASSLSGVDHNEQFF	TGTGCCAGCAGTTTATCGGGGGTAGACCACAATGAGCAGTTCTTC
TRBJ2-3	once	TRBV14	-	CASSHREKLLADTQYF	TGTGCCAGCAGCCACAGAGAGAAGCTCCTCGCAGATACGCAGTATTTT
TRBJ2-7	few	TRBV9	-	CASSVGGGGEQYF	TGTGCCAGCAGCGTAGGTGGGGGTGGCGAGCAGTACTTC
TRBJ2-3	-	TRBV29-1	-	CSVRVSDTQYF	TGCAGCGTCAGGGTCTCAGATACGCAGTATTTT
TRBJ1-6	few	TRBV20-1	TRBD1	CSARGRTGVSNSPLHF	TGCAGTGCTAGAGGAAGGACAGGGGTTTCTAATTCACCCCTCCACTTT
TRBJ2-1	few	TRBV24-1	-	CATSDSIGQNEQFF	TGTGCCACCAGTGACTCTATTGGACAGAATGAGCAGTTCTTC
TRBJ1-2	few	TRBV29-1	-	CSVAGDGSPYGYTF	TGCAGCGTTGCGGGGGACGGAAGTCCCTATGGCTACACCTTC
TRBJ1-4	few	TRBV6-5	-	CASSYSGDYTEKLFF	TGTGCCAGCAGTTACTCGGGGGACTACACCGAAAAACTGTTTTTT
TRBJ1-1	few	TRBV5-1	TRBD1	CASSLQGAATEAFF	TGCGCCAGCAGCTTGCAGGGGGCTGCCACTGAAGCTTTCTTT
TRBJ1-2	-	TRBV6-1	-	CASSTNTANYGCTF	TGTGCCAGCAGCACGAACACCGCTAACTATGGCTGCACCTTC
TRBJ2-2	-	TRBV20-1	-	CSARPQGGELFF	TGCAGTGCCCGGCCCCAGGGAGGGGAGCTGTTTTTT
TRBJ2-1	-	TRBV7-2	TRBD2	CASSLDQALAGYNEQFF	TGTGCCAGCAGCTTAGACCAAGCCCTAGCGGGATACAATGAGCAGTTCTTC
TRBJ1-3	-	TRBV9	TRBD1	CASSLGQGRNTIYF	TGTGCCAGCAGCCTTGGACAGGGCCGAAACACCATATATTTT
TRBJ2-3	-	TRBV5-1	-	CASSLVSSSTDTQYF	TGCGCCAGCAGCTTAGTCAGCTCTAGCACAGATACGCAGTATTTT
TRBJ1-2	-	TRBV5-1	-	CASSLGQTSGGYTF	TGCGCCAGCAGCTTGGGACAGACGAGTGGCGGCTACACCTTC
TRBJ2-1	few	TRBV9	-	CASSVGTVSYNEQFF	TGTGCCAGCAGCGTAGGTACAGTTTCCTACAATGAGCAGTTCTTC
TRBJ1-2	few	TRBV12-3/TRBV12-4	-	CASSLRKTYGYTF	TGTGCCAGCAGTTTAAGGAAGACTTATGGCTACACCTTC
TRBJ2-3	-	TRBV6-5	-	CASSYWEWESTDTQYF	TGTGCCAGCAGTTACTGGGAGTGGGAGAGCACAGATACGCAGTATTTT
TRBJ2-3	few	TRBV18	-	CASSVGNTDTQYF	TGTGCCAGCTCAGTCGGGAACACAGATACGCAGTATTTT
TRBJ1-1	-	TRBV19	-	CASSTQPSLEAFF	TGTGCCAGTAGTACGCAACCCAGCCTTGAAGCTTTCTTT